This entry concerns a single TCR beta chain. Original processing notes: It was from reference gene primer amplification that nucleated cell counts were estimated. Clones were read by immunoSEQ multiplex PCR, and TCRdb kept only the in-frame ones, dropping some. That table gives V, J and clone size, and the DNA gave D and trimming. The table has about 98,000 clones, roughly 82% seen once. The data were taken from a study of blood T cell repertoires in COVID-19. Study-wide background: T cells, B-cell-depleted T cells, or PBMCs supplied cDNA or gDNA.

This CDR3 region has 16 residues. CDR1 is LGHNA, CDR2 YSLEER, per germline. The germline V and J ends were trimmed by 0 bases and 0 bases, with 11 bases remaining between them. This TCR was sampled from a man aged 65 to 79 with active or convalescent COVID-19. Sequencing was carried out using peripheral blood. The chain carries TRBV4-3 and TRBJ1-1; no clear D gene. CDR3 in amino acids: CASSQEYEILNTEAFF. For the CDR3, the DNA is TGCGCCAGCAGCCAAGAATACGAGATACTGAACACTGAAGCTTTCTTT.